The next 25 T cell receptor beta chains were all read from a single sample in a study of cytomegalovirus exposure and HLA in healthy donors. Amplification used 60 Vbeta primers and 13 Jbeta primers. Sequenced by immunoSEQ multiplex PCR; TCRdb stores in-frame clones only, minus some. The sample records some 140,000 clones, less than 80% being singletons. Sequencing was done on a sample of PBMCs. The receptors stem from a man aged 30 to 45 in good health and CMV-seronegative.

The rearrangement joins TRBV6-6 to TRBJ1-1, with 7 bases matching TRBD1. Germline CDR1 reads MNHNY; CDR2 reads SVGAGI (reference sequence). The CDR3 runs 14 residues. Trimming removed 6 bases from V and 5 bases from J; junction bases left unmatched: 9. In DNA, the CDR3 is TGTGCCAGCAGCCGCCGGACAGGAGGGACTGAAGCTTTCTTT. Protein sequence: CASSRRTGGTEAFF.

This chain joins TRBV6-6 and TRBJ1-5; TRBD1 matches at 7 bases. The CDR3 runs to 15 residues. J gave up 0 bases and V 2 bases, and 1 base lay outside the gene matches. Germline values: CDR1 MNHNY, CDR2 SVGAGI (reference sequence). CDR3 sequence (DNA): TGTGCCAGCAGTTACGGGACAGTTAGCAATCAGCCCCAGCATTTT. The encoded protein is CASSYGTVSNQPQHF.

CDR3 amino acids: CASSATVYNEQFF. CDR3 DNA: TGTGCCAGCAGTGCGACAGTCTACAATGAGCAGTTCTTC. V and J are TRBV6-1 and TRBJ2-1; TRBD1 might be the D (5 bases). Germline CDR1 and CDR2: MNHNS and SASEGT. The CDR3 runs 13 residues. V lost 4 bases and J 3 bases, leaving 7 bases between the germline ends.

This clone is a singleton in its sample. CDR3: CASSRQGSFTNQPQHF. In DNA form, the CDR3 reads TGTGCCAGTAGTCGACAGGGGAGTTTTACCAATCAGCCCCAGCATTTT. The rearrangement uses TRBV19 and TRBJ1-5, with 8 positions matching TRBD1. The V segment lost 5 bases and the J segment 3 bases; nucleotides outside the gene matches: 9. CDR3 length: 16 amino acids. CDR1 is LNHDA and CDR2 is SQIVND in the germline V gene (reference sequence).

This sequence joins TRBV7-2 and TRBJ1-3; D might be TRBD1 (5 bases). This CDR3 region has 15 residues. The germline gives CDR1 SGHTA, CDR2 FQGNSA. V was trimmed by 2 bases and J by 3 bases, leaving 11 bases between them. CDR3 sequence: CASSLIWGSGNTIYF. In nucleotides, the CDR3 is TGTGCCAGCAGCTTAATATGGGGCAGTGGAAACACCATATATTTT.

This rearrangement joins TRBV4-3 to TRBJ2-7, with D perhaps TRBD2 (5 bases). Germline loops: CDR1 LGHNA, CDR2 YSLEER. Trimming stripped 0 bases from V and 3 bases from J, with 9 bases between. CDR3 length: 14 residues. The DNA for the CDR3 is TGCGCCAGCAGCCAAGAGCCGGGAAACTACGAGCAGTACTTC. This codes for CASSQEPGNYEQYF.

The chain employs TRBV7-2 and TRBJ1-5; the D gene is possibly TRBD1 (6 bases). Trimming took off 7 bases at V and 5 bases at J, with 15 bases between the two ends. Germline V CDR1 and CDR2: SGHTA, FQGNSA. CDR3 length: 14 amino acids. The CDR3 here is CASTKRQADQPQHF. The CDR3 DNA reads TGTGCCAGCACCAAAAGACAGGCAGATCAGCCCCAGCATTTT.

The CDR3 region has the DNA TGTGCCAGCAGCCAATCTAGCGGGGGGCGGACCGGGGAGCTGTTTTTT. Translating it yields CASSQSSGGRTGELFF. The chain carries TRBV4-2 and TRBJ2-2, with 11 bases fitting TRBD2. V gave up 2 bases and J gave up 5 bases; unmatched junction bases: 4. This CDR3 is 16 amino acids long. CDR1 and CDR2 from the germline V gene are LGHNA and YNFKEQ.

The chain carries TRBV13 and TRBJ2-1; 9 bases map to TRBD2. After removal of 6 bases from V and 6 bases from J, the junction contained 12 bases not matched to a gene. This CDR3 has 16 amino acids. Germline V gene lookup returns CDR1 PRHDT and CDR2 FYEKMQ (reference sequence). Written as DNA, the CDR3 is TGTGCCAGCAGACTTACAGCGGGGGGCTTGGTCAATGAGCAGTTCTTC. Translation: CASRLTAGGLVNEQFF.

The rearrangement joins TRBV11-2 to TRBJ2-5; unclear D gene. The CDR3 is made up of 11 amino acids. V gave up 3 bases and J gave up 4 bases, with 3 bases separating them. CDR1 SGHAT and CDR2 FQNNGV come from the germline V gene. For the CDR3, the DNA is TGTGCCAGCAGCTTCTTAGAGACCCAGTACTTC. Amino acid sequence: CASSFLETQYF.

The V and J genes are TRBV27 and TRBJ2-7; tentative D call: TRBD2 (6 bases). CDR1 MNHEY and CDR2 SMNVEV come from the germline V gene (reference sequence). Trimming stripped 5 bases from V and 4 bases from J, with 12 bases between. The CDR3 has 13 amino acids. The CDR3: CASSLRREYEQYF. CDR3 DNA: TGTGCCAGCAGTCTCAGACGGGAGTACGAGCAGTACTTC.

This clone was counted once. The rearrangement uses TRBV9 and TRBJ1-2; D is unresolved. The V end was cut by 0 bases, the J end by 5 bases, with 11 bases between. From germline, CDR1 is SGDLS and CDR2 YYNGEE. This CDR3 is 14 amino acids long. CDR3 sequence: CASSVAETDYGYTF. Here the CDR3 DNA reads TGTGCCAGCAGCGTAGCGGAGACGGATTATGGCTACACCTTC.

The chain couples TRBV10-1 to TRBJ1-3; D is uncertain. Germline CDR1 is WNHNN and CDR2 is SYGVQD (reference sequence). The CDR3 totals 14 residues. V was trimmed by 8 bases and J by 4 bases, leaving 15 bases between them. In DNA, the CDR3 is TGCGCCAGCGCGGGGAGGGTGCGGGGAAACACCATATATTTT. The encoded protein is CASAGRVRGNTIYF.

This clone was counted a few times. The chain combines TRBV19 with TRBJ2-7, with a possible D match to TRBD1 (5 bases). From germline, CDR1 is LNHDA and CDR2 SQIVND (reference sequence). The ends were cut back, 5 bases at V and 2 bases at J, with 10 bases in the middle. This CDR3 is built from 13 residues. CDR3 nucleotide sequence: TGTGCCAGTAGTTCAAGGGGCCCCTACGAGCAGTACTTC. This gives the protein CASSSRGPYEQYF. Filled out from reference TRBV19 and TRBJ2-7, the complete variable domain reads DGGITQSPKYLFRKEGQNVTLSCEQNLNHDAMYWYRQDPGQGLRLIYYSQIVNDFQKGDIAEGYSVSREKKESFPLTVTSAQKNPTAFYLCASSSRGPYEQYFGPGTRLTVT.

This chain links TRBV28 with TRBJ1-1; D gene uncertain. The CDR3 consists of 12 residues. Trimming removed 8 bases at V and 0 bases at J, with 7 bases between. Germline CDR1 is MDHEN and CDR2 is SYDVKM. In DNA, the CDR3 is TGTGCCAGCCACTCCGTGAACACTGAAGCTTTCTTT. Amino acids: CASHSVNTEAFF.

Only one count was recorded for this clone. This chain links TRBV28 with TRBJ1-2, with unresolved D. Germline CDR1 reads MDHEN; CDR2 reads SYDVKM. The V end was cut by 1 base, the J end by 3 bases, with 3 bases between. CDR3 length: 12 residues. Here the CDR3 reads CASSLSYYGYTF. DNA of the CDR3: TGTGCCAGCAGTTTATCCTACTATGGCTACACCTTC.

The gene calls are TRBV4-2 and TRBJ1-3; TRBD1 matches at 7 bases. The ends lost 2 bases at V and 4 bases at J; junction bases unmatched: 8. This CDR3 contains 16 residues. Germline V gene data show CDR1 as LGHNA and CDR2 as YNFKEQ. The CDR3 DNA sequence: TGTGCCAGCAGCCAATCCTATACAGGGGCCGGAAACACCATATATTTT. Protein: CASSQSYTGAGNTIYF.

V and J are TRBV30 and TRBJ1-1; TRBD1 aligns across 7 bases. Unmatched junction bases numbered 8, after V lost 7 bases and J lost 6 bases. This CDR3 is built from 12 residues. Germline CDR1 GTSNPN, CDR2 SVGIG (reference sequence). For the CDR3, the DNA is TGTGCCTCAGAAAGGGACAGATCTGAAGCTTTCTTT. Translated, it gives CASERDRSEAFF.

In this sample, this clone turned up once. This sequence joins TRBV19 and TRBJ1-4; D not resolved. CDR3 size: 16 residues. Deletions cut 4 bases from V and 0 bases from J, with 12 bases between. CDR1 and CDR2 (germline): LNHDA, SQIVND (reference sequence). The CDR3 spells CASSKGTAATNEKLFF. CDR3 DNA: TGTGCCAGTAGTAAAGGAACAGCTGCAACTAATGAAAAACTGTTTTTT.

The CDR3 protein is CASSPGTGRVTGELFF. As DNA, the CDR3 is TGTGCCAGCAGCCCCGGGACAGGGAGGGTAACCGGGGAGCTGTTTTTT. J is TRBJ2-2 and V is TRBV5-4; TRBD1 matches 9 bases. Germline V gene sequence: CDR1 SGHNT, CDR2 YYREEE (reference sequence). V shed 4 bases and J 5 bases; nucleotides not matched to a gene: 9. The CDR3 consists of 16 residues.

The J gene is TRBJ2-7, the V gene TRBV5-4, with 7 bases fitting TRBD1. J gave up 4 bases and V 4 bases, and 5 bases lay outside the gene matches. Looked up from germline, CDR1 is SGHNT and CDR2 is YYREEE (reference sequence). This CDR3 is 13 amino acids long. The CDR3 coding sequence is TGTGCCAGCAGCGTCAGGGGGATGTACGAGCAGTACTTC. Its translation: CASSVRGMYEQYF.

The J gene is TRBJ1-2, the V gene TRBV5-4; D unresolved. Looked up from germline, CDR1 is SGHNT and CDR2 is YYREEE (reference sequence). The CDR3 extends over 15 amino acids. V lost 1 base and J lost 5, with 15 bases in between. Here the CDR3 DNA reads TGTGCCAGCAGCTTGAGCGGAAGGGTGAGGTATGGCTACACCTTC. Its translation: CASSLSGRVRYGYTF.

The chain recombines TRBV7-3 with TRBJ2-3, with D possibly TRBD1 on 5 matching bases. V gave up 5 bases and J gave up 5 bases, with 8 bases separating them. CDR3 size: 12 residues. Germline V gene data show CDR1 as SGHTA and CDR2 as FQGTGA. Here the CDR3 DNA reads TGTGCCAGCAGCATGGACAAAGATACGCAGTATTTT. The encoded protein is CASSMDKDTQYF. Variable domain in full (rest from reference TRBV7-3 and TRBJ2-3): GAGVSQTPSNKVTEKGKYVELRCDPISGHTALYWYRQSLGQGPEFLIYFQGTGAADDSGLPNDRFFAVRPEGSVSTLKIQRTERGDSAVYLCASSMDKDTQYFGPGTRLTVL.

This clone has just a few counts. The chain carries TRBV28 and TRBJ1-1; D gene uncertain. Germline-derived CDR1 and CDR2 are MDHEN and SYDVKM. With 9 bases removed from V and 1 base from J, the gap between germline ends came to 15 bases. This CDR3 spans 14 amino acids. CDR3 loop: CASIISSGNTEAFF. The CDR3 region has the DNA TGTGCCAGTATAATCTCGTCCGGGAACACTGAAGCTTTCTTT.

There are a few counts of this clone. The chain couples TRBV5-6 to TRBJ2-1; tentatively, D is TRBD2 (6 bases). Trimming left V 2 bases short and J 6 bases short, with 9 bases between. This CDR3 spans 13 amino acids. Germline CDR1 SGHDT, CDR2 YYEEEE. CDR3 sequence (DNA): TGTGCCAGCAGCTTAGGAGGGGCCAATGAGCAGTTCTTC. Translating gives CASSLGGANEQFF.